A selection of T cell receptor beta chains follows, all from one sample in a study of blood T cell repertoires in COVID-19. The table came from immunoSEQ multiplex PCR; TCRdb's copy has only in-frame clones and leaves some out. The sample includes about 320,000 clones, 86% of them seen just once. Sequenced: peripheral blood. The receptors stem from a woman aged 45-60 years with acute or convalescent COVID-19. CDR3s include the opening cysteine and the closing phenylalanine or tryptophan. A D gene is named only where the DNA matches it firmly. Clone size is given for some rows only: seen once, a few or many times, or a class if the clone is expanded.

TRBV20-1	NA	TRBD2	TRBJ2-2	TGCAGTGCTAGTTCGGTTCTAGCGGTTAACACCGGGGAGCTGTTTTTT	CSASSVLAVNTGELFF
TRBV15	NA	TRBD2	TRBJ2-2	TGTGCCACCAGCAGAGCTAGCGGGAGACCGAACACCGGGGAGCTGTTTTTT	CATSRASGRPNTGELFF
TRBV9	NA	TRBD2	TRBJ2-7	TGTGCCAGCAGCGTAGCTCTAGCGGGTTACGAGCAGTACTTC	CASSVALAGYEQYF
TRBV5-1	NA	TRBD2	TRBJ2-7	TGCGCCAGCAGCTTGTCGCAACTAGCGGGATCCCGGAACGAGCAGTACTTC	CASSLSQLAGSRNEQYF
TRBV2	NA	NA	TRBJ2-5	TGTGCCAGCAGTGATCTCCCTAGAGAGGAGACCCAGTACTTC	CASSDLPREETQYF
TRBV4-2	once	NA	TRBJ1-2	TGTGCCAGCAGCCTACAGGGTCCGGGCGGCTACACCTTC	CASSLQGPGGYTF
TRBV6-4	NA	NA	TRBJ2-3	TGTGCCAGCAGTGCCGGACTGGACGTGAAGCAGTATTTT	CASSAGLDVKQYF
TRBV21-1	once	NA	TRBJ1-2	TGTGCCAGCAGCACGCGACAGGGACCCTATGGCTACACCTTC	CASSTRQGPYGYTF
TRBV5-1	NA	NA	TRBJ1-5	TGCGCCAGCAGCTCCGGGACTACGGACCAGCCCCAGCATTTT	CASSSGTTDQPQHF
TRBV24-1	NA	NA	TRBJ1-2	TGTGCCACCAGTGAAGCAGGGTACGATGGCTACACCTTC	CATSEAGYDGYTF
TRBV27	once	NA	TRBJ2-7	TGTGCCAGCAGTCCCCGGGATGACACTCCCTACGAGCAGTACTTC	CASSPRDDTPYEQYF
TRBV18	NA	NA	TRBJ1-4	TGTGCCAGCTCACCGCCGCCTGGACGGGGTGAAAAACTGTTTTTT	CASSPPPGRGEKLFF
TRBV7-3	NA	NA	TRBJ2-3	TGTGCCAGCAGCTTATCCAGGGCGGAAGATACGCAGTATTTT	CASSLSRAEDTQYF
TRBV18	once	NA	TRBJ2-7	TGTGCCAGCTCACCAGAGAGGGTCTCCTACGAGCAGTACTTC	CASSPERVSYEQYF
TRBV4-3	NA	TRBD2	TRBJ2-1	TGCGCCAGCAGCCTAAAGGACGGAGGACTAGCGGGAGTCTACAATGAGCAGTTCTTC	CASSLKDGGLAGVYNEQFF
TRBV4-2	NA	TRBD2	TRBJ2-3	TGTGCCAGCAGCCAAGAGGAGGGACTAGCGGGAGGCACAGATACGCAGTATTTT	CASSQEEGLAGGTDTQYF
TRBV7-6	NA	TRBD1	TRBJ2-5	TGTGCCAGCAGCTTAGCGGGGACAGGCCCAGGGACCCAGTACTTC	CASSLAGTGPGTQYF
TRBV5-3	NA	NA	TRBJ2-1	TGTGCCAGAAGCATCCATAGCGAGAATGAGCAGTTCTTC	CARSIHSENEQFF
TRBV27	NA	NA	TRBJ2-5	TGTGCCAGCAGTGAAACGGGATGGGAAGAGACCCAGTACTTC	CASSETGWEETQYF
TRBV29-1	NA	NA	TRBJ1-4	TGCAGCGTTGAAGGGCTGGCGGACACTGAACCGGAAAAACTGTTTTTT	CSVEGLADTEPEKLFF
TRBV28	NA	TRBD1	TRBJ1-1	TGTGCCAGCAGTTTATATGGCAGGGGGCGGACTGAAGCTTTCTTT	CASSLYGRGRTEAFF
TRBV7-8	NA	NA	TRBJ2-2	TGTGCCAGCAGCTTCGGCGGGGAGCTGTTTTTT	CASSFGGELFF
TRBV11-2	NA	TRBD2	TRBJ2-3	TGTGCCAGCAGACTAGCGGGGCGGGATACGCAGTATTTT	CASRLAGRDTQYF
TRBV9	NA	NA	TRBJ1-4	TGTGCCAGCAGCGTAGGGCCTAAGGGGGAAAAACTGTTTTTT	CASSVGPKGEKLFF
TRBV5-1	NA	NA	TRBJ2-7	TGCGCCAGCAGCTTGGTTGCGGTCGACGAGCAGTACTTC	CASSLVAVDEQYF
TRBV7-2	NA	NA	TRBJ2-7	TGTGCCAGCAGCCTCACCGGGGGTATTCTTATTGAGCAGTACTTC	CASSLTGGILIEQYF
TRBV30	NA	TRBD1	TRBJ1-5	TGTGCCGTAGGACAGGATTCTTATAGCAATCAGCCCCAGCATTTT	CAVGQDSYSNQPQHF
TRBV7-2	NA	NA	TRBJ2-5	TGTGCCAGCAGCTTCGCGTCCGGGAGTGAGACCCAGTACTTC	CASSFASGSETQYF
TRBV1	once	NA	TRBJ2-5	TGCACCAGCAGCCAAGATATGCTAGCGGGAGGGCCGCGGGGTGAAGAGACCCAGTACTTC	CTSSQDMLAGGPRGEETQYF
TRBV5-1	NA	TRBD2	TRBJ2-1	TGCGCCAGCAGCCCGGCTGGGACTAGAGACAATGAGCAGTTCTTC	CASSPAGTRDNEQFF
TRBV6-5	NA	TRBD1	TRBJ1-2	TGTGCCAGCAGCTATTCAGGGGGTGGCTACACCTTC	CASSYSGGGYTF
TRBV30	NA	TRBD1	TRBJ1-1	TGTGCCTGGAGTGGACAGGGCCGAGCTTTCTTT	CAWSGQGRAFF
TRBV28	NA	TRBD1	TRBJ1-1	TGTGCCAGCACCCAAAAAGGGACAGAAGAAGCTTTCTTT	CASTQKGTEEAFF
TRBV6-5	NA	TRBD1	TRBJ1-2	TGTGCCAGCAGTTACTTGACCCCGGGACAGCCATACACCTTC	CASSYLTPGQPYTF
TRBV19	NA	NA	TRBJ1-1	TGTGCCAGTAGTATTTTGGGAGGGACCACTGAAGCTTTCTTT	CASSILGGTTEAFF
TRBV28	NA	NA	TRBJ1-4	TGTGCCAGCAGTTTAGGAGGGACTAATGAAAAACTGTTTTTT	CASSLGGTNEKLFF